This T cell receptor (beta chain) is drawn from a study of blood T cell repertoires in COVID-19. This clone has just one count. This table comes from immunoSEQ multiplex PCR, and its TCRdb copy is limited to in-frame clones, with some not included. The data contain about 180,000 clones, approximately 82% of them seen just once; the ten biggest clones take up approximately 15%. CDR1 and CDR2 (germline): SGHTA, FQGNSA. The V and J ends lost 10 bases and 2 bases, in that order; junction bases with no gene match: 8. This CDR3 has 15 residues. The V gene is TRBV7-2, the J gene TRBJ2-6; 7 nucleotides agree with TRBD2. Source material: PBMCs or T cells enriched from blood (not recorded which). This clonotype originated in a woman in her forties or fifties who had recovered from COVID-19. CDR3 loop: CATPFGGAGANVLTF. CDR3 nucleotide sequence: TGTGCCACCCCGTTTGGGGGGGCTGGGGCCAACGTCCTGACTTTC.